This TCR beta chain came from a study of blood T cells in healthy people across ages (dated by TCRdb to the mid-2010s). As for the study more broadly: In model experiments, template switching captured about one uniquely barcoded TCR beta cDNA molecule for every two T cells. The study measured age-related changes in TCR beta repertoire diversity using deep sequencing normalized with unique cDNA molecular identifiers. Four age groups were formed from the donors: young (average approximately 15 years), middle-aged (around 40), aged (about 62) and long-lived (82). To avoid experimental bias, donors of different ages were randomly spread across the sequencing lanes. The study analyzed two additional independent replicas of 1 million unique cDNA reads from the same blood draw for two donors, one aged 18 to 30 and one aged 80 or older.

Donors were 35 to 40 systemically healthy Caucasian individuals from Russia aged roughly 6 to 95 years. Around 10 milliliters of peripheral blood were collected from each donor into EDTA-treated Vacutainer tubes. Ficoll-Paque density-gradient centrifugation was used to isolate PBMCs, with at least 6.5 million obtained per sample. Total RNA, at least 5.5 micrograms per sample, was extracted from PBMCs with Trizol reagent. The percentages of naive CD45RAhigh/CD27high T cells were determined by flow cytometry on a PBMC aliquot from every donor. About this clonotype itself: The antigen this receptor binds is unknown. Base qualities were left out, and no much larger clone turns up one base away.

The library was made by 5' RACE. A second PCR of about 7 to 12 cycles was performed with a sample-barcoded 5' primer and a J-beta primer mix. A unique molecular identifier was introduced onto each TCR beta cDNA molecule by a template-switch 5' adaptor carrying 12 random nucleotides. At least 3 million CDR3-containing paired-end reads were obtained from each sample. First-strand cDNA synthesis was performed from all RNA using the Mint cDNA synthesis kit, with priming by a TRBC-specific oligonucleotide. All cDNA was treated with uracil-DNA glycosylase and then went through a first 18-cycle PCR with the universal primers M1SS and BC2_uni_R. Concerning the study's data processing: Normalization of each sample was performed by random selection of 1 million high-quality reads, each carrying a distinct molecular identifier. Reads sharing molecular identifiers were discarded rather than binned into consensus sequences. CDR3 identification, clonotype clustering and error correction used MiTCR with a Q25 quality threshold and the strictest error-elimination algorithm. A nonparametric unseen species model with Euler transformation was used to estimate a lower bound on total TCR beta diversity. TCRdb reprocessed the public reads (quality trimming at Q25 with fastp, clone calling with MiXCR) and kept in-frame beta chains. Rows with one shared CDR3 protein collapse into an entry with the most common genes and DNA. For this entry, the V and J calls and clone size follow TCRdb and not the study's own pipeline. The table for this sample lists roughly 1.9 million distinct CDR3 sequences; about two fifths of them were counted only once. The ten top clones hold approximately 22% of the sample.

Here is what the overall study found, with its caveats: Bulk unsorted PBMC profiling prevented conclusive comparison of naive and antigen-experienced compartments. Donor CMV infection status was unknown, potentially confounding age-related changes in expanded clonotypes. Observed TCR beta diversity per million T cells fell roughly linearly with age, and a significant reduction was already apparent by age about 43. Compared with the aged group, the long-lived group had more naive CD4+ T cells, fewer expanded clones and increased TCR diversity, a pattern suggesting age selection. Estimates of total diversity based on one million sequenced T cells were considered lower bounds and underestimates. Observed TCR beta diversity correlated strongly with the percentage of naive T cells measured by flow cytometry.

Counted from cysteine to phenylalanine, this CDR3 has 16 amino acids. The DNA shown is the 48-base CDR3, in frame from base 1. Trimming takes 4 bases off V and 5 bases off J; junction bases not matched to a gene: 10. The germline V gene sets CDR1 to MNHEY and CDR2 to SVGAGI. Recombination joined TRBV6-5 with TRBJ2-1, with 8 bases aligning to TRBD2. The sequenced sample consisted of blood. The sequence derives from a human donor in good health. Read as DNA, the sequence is TGTGCCAGCAGTTCTCCGGGACTAGTGGCTCACAATGAGCAGTTCTTC. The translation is CASSSPGLVAHNEQFF.